These 25 T cell receptor beta chains were all obtained from the same sample, sequenced in a study of blood T cell repertoires in COVID-19. Sequencing used immunoSEQ multiplex PCR; TCRdb keeps in-frame clones, though not all of them. The top ten hold approximately 1% of the sample, which has around 340,000 clones, about nine tenths seen once. Sequenced sample: PBMCs or T cells enriched from blood (not recorded which). The origin of the receptors is a woman in her twenties or thirties who had been exposed to COVID-19.

The chain is built from TRBV6-1 and TRBJ2-7; tentatively, D is TRBD1 (6 bases). This CDR3 contains 19 residues. Germline V CDR1 and CDR2: MNHNS, SASEGT. Trimming removed 4 bases from V and 1 base from J, with 26 bases in between. The CDR3 is CASSVQTGTLAGGSYEQYF. The CDR3 DNA reads as TGTGCCAGCAGTGTTCAAACCGGGACACTCGCTGGGGGTTCCTACGAGCAGTACTTC.

A few counts support this clone. The J gene is TRBJ1-4, the V gene TRBV5-6; 9 nucleotides align to TRBD1. CDR1 SGHDT and CDR2 YYEEEE come from the germline V gene. This CDR3 spans 17 amino acids. J gave up 8 bases and V 1 base, and 12 bases lay outside the gene matches. The CDR3 coding sequence is TGTGCCAGCAGCTTGTCCGGCTTACAGGGGGCGAGAGAAAAACTGTTTTTT. Its protein is CASSLSGLQGAREKLFF.

The CDR3 sequence: CASSPSGASSYNEQFF. CDR3 bases: TGTGCCAGCAGTCCAAGCGGGGCTAGCTCCTACAATGAGCAGTTCTTC. The V gene is TRBV28, the J gene TRBJ2-1, with TRBD2 identical over 7 bases. J gave up 0 bases and V 5 bases, and 7 bases lay outside the gene matches. Germline assignment: CDR1 MDHEN and CDR2 SYDVKM. This CDR3 comprises 16 residues. Using reference TRBV28 and TRBJ2-1 for the parts outside the CDR3, the full variable domain is DVKVTQSSRYLVKRTGEKVFLECVQDMDHENMFWYRQDPGLGLRLIYFSYDVKMKEKGDIPEGYSVSREKKERFSLILESASTNQTSMYLCASSPSGASSYNEQFFGPGTRLTVL.

The chain couples TRBV4-1 to TRBJ2-5; 7 bases fit TRBD1. CDR1 and CDR2 from the germline V gene are MGHRA and YSYEKL. This CDR3 contains 16 residues. With V trimmed by 2 bases and J by 1 base, 7 bases remained unmatched. CDR3 amino acids: CASSQNPQGVQETQYF. In DNA form, the CDR3 reads TGCGCCAGCAGCCAAAACCCGCAGGGGGTCCAAGAGACCCAGTACTTC.

The CDR3 DNA sequence: TGTGCCTGGACTCCTGGCGGAAACGGGATGGCCGGCTACACCTTC. This gives the protein CAWTPGGNGMAGYTF. The rearrangement uses TRBV30 and TRBJ1-2; no firm D call. The CDR3 runs to 15 residues. V lost 4 bases, J lost 8 bases, and 23 bases lay in between. Germline CDR1 is GTSNPN and CDR2 is SVGIG (reference sequence).

The gene calls are TRBV7-8 and TRBJ2-2; the match to TRBD2 covers 13 bases. The CDR3 is made up of 18 amino acids. Losses at the gene ends were 1 base for V and 3 bases for J; bases not matched to a gene: 5. Germline CDR1 is SGHVS and CDR2 is FQNEAQ. The CDR3 loop is CASSLVGGLAGYTGELFF. The CDR3 nucleotides are TGTGCCAGCAGCTTAGTAGGGGGACTAGCGGGATACACCGGGGAGCTGTTTTTT.

The V and J genes are TRBV12-5 and TRBJ2-5, with D maybe TRBD2 (7 bases). The CDR3 contains 14 residues. Germline loops: CDR1 LGHNT, CDR2 FRNRAP. Trimming pared 3 bases from V and 6 bases from J, leaving 14 bases between. The chain's CDR3 is CASGLGGAGKTQYF. The CDR3 DNA reads as TGTGCTAGTGGTTTAGGGGGGGCTGGGAAGACCCAGTACTTC.

The V and J genes are TRBV7-9 and TRBJ2-1; maybe TRBD1 (6 bases). Germline assignment: CDR1 SEHNR and CDR2 FQNEAQ (reference sequence). There are 14 residues in the CDR3. V shed 6 bases and J shed 8 bases, with 17 bases lying between them. CDR3 sequence reads: CASRVGGPWDEQFF. The CDR3, as DNA: TGTGCCAGCAGAGTAGGGGGTCCCTGGGATGAGCAGTTCTTC.

The rearrangement joins TRBV29-1 to TRBJ1-1, with 8 bases aligning to TRBD1. The CDR3 has 15 amino acids. From germline, CDR1 is SQVTM and CDR2 ANQGSEA. V lost 0 bases to trimming and J lost 5 bases; unmatched junction nucleotides: 8. The CDR3 nucleotides read TGCAGCGTTGAAGACCCCAGGGGGCCGGGGACTGAAGCTTTCTTT. It specifies CSVEDPRGPGTEAFF.

The rearrangement links TRBV19 to TRBJ1-2; the match to TRBD1 covers 7 bases. Germline V gene lookup returns CDR1 LNHDA and CDR2 SQIVND (reference sequence). There are 16 residues in the CDR3. Losses at the gene ends were 3 bases for V and 4 bases for J; bases not matched to a gene: 11. CDR3 in amino acids: CASSMGQGVSFYGYTF. The CDR3 nucleotides read TGTGCCAGTAGTATGGGGCAGGGGGTGTCCTTCTATGGCTACACCTTC.

This chain connects TRBV29-1 to TRBJ1-2; 10 nucleotides align to TRBD1. CDR1 SQVTM and CDR2 ANQGSEA come from the germline V gene. This CDR3 contains 15 residues. After removal of 2 bases from V and 3 bases from J, the junction contained 6 bases not matched to a gene. This chain's CDR3 is CSVERPDRGDYGYTF. The CDR3 DNA sequence: TGCAGCGTTGAAAGGCCGGACAGGGGGGACTATGGCTACACCTTC.

The chain has TRBV10-3 and TRBJ1-2; the D gene is possibly TRBD1 (5 bases). Trimming took off 1 base at V and 0 bases at J, with 9 bases between the two ends. Germline values: CDR1 ENHRY, CDR2 SYGVKD. The CDR3 spans 15 residues. The CDR3 sequence: CAISEWGSSNYGYTF. The CDR3 DNA reads as TGTGCCATCAGTGAGTGGGGCAGTTCTAACTATGGCTACACCTTC.

The V gene is TRBV5-4, the J gene TRBJ2-7, with TRBD2 identical over 7 bases. Germline values: CDR1 SGHNT, CDR2 YYREEE (reference sequence). The CDR3 consists of 18 residues. V shed 0 bases and J 2 bases; nucleotides not matched to a gene: 14. The CDR3 is CASSLGWSPAGDPYEQYF. The CDR3 DNA follows: TGTGCCAGCAGCTTGGGGTGGTCCCCGGCGGGAGACCCCTACGAGCAGTACTTC.

This clone has only one observation. The V and J genes are TRBV12-3 or TRBV12-4 and TRBJ2-1; no reliable D call. This CDR3 has 12 residues. Trimming removed 8 bases from V and 4 bases from J, with 9 bases in between. CDR3 protein: CASGRLYNEQFF. The CDR3 bases are TGTGCCAGCGGAAGACTGTACAATGAGCAGTTCTTC.

V and J are TRBV5-1 and TRBJ2-3; D is possibly TRBD1 (5 bases). The CDR3 consists of 14 residues. Germline CDR1 SGHRS, CDR2 YFSETQ. Trimming shortened V by 2 bases and J by 0 bases, and 7 bases separated the two germline ends. CDR3 region: CASSFDSSTDTQYF. CDR3 in DNA: TGCGCCAGCAGCTTTGACAGTAGCACAGATACGCAGTATTTT.

A single count supports this clone. This rearrangement joins TRBV24-1 to TRBJ2-2, with D tentatively TRBD1 (5 bases). Germline-derived CDR1 and CDR2 are KGHDR and SFDVKD. V lost 6 bases to trimming and J lost 1 base, with 11 bases between them. The CDR3 runs 15 residues. CDR3 protein: CATSRQTMNTGELFF. CDR3 nucleotide sequence: TGTGCCACCAGTAGACAGACAATGAACACCGGGGAGCTGTTTTTT.

The genes are TRBV10-3 and TRBJ1-6; weak D call: TRBD1 (6 bases). The germline CDR1 and CDR2 sequences are ENHRY and SYGVKD. V shed 8 bases and J shed 8 bases, with 16 bases lying between them. The CDR3 has 14 residues. The DNA for the CDR3 is TGTGCCATCCAGAAACAGGGTCTGGATTCACCCCTCCACTTT. This sequence encodes CAIQKQGLDSPLHF.

This chain connects TRBV28 to TRBJ2-7; D not certain. The germline gives CDR1 MDHEN, CDR2 SYDVKM. The CDR3 is 14 amino acids. Trimming shortened V by 5 bases and J by 3 bases, and 14 bases separated the two germline ends. The CDR3 loop is CASSPPQLRYEQYF. The CDR3 DNA sequence: TGTGCCAGCAGTCCACCCCAGTTACGCTACGAGCAGTACTTC.

CDR3: CASSIGTGGATGELFF. As DNA, the CDR3 is TGTGCCAGTAGTATAGGGACAGGGGGCGCGACCGGGGAGCTGTTTTTT. This rearrangement joins TRBV19 to TRBJ2-2; 11 nucleotides line up with TRBD1. Germline V gives CDR1 LNHDA, CDR2 SQIVND (reference sequence). J lost 5 bases, V lost 1 base, and 3 bases had no gene match. The CDR3 is 16 residues long.

The chain couples TRBV5-1 to TRBJ1-1; tentative D call: TRBD1 (6 bases). This CDR3 comprises 16 residues. The germline gives CDR1 SGHRS, CDR2 YFSETQ. Trimming left V 4 bases short and J 6 bases short, with 22 bases between. This CDR3 reads CASSTGRAQGRAEAFF. The CDR3 DNA sequence: TGCGCCAGCAGCACAGGTCGGGCACAGGGAAGGGCTGAAGCTTTCTTT.

This chain links TRBV27 with TRBJ1-1; tentative D call: TRBD1 (5 bases). Germline CDR1 and CDR2: MNHEY and SMNVEV (reference sequence). The CDR3 covers 15 residues. V dropped 6 bases and J dropped 3 bases, with 17 bases sitting between them. The CDR3 region is CASSFQTGGYTEAFF. Here the CDR3 DNA reads TGTGCCAGCAGCTTCCAGACGGGGGGGTACACTGAAGCTTTCTTT.

This chain links TRBV7-9 with TRBJ1-5; 9 bases align to TRBD1. The CDR3 is 14 amino acids. V was clipped by 5 bases and J by 7 bases; unmatched bases: 6. CDR1 is SEHNR and CDR2 is FQNEAQ in the germline V gene (reference sequence). DNA for the CDR3: TGTGCCAGCAGCGCGACAGGGGGAGGACAGCCCCAGCATTTT. Protein sequence: CASSATGGGQPQHF.

As to this clone: This CDR3 is also generated by other DNA sequences in the sample. The CDR3 loop is CASSLAGGANTEAFF. The CDR3 region has the DNA TGCGCCAGCAGCTTGGCCGGGGGAGCCAACACTGAAGCTTTCTTT. The chain joins TRBV5-1 to TRBJ1-1; tentative D call: TRBD1 (5 bases). Germline lookup yields CDR1 SGHRS and CDR2 YFSETQ. CDR3 length equals 15 residues. V was shortened by 0 bases and J by 2 bases, with 11 bases between the two germline ends. Based on the CDR3 plus reference TRBV5-1 and TRBJ1-1, the full variable domain is KAGVTQTPRYLIKTRGQQVTLSCSPISGHRSVSWYQQTPGQGLQFLFEYFSETQRNKGNFPGRFSGRQFSNSRSEMNVSTLELGDSALYLCASSLAGGANTEAFFGQGTRLTVV.

The gene calls are TRBV5-1 and TRBJ2-1; 9 bases match TRBD2. The CDR3 loop spans 16 amino acids. J was trimmed by 3 bases and V by 4 bases; bases with no gene match: 8. Germline loops: CDR1 SGHRS, CDR2 YFSETQ. The chain's CDR3 is CASSPPGLAFYNEQFF. CDR3 bases: TGCGCCAGCAGCCCACCGGGACTAGCATTCTACAATGAGCAGTTCTTC.

The chain joins TRBV18 to TRBJ2-7, with 8 positions matching TRBD1. This CDR3 has 15 amino acids. CDR1 and CDR2 (germline): KGHSH, LQKENI. V dropped 1 base and J dropped 4; count of bases not matched to a gene: 6. The CDR3 is CASSPRGDRSYEQYF. CDR3 sequence (DNA): TGTGCCAGCTCACCACGAGGGGACAGGAGTTACGAGCAGTACTTC.